This note documents a single TCR beta chain sequence. Its antigen is not identified. The primer mix had 60 Vbeta and 13 Jbeta primers. The assay was immunoSEQ multiplex PCR, and TCRdb's table has in-frame clones only and misses some. The sample lists 150,000 to 200,000 clones; 75% to 85% were seen once. CDR1 and CDR2 from the germline V gene are MNHNY and SVGAGI (reference sequence). Trimming pared 2 bases from V and 0 bases from J, leaving 9 bases between. This CDR3 region has 15 residues. These data are taken from a study of cytomegalovirus exposure and HLA in healthy donors. Overall study findings and caveats: Three chains linked to CMV were shown in vitro to be specific for CMV antigens. Being productive about 87% or about 30% of the time was typical of most TCR beta V segments in an earlier analysis.

The receptor was isolated from a girl between 2 and 10 years old in good health and CMV-seropositive. The specimen sequenced was PBMCs. V and J are TRBV6-6 and TRBJ2-3; D remains ambiguous. The CDR3 sequence: CASSYTETSTDTQYF. For the CDR3, the DNA is TGTGCCAGCAGTTACACGGAGACTAGCACAGATACGCAGTATTTT.